The subject of this entry is one T cell receptor beta chain. Profiled with immunoSEQ multiplex PCR; TCRdb holds only in-frame clones, not every one. Found here are approximately 200,000 clones, roughly 89% of them singletons; the top ten hold about 6%. The data were taken from a study of blood T cell repertoires in COVID-19. The overall study: The samples span acute and convalescent COVID-19 from the United States, Italy and Spain.

The germline V and J ends were trimmed by 3 bases and 8 bases, with 11 bases remaining between them. Germline V gene sequence: CDR1 MDHEN, CDR2 SYDVKM. This CDR3 is 13 amino acids long. The sequenced material came from peripheral blood. The chain uses TRBV28 and TRBJ2-4; a weak D match, TRBD2 (6 bases). This clonotype was sampled from a man aged 55-75 years who had recovered from COVID-19. The CDR3, as DNA: TGTGCCAGCAGTTTCGGCGGGACGGACATTCAGTACTTC. Protein: CASSFGGTDIQYF. Full variable domain (missing parts from reference TRBV28 and TRBJ2-4): DVKVTQSSRYLVKRTGEKVFLECVQDMDHENMFWYRQDPGLGLRLIYFSYDVKMKEKGDIPEGYSVSREKKERFSLILESASTNQTSMYLCASSFGGTDIQYFGAGTRLSVL.